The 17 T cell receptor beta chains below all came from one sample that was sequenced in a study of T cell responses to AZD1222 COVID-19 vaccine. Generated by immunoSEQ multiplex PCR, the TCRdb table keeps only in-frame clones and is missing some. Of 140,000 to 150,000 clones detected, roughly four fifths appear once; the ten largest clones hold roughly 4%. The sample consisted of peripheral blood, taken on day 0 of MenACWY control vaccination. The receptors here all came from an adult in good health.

This CDR3 is CASSPNSRGSYGYTF. The DNA of the CDR3 is TGCGCCAGCAGCCCTAACTCCCGAGGGAGCTATGGCTACACCTTC. The chain has TRBV5-1 and TRBJ1-2; D is uncertain. Germline CDR1 and CDR2: SGHRS and YFSETQ. Trimming left V 4 bases short and J 4 bases short, with 17 bases between. The CDR3 is 15 amino acids.

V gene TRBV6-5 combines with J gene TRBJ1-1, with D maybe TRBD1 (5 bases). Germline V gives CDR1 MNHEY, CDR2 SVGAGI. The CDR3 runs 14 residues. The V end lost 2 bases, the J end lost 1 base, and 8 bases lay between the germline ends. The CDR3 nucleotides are TGTGCCAGCAGTTACAAGAGGGGGAACACTGAAGCTTTCTTT. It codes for CASSYKRGNTEAFF.

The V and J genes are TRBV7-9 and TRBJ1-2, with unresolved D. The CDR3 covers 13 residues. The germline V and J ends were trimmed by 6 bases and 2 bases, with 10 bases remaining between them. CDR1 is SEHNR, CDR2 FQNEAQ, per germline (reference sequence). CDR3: CASSPVGNYGYTF. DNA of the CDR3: TGTGCCAGCAGTCCGGTGGGGAACTATGGCTACACCTTC.

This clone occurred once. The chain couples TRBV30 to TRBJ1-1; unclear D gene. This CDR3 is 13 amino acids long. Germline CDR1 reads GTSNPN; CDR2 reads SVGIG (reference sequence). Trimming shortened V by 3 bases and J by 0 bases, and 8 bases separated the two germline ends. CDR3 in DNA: TGTGCCTGGAGACCTCGTATGAACACTGAAGCTTTCTTT. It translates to CAWRPRMNTEAFF. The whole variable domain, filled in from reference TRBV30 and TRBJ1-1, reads SQTIHQWPATLVQPVGSPLSLECTVEGTSNPNLYWYRQAAGRGLQLLFYSVGIGQISSEVPQNLSASRPQDRQFILSSKKLLLSDSGFYLCAWRPRMNTEAFFGQGTRLTVV.

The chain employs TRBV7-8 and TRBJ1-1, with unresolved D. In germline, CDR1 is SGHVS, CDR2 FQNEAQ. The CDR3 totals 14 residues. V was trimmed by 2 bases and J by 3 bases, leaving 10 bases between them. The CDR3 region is CASSLRSIDTEAFF. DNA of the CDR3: TGTGCCAGCAGCTTAAGGTCCATCGACACTGAAGCTTTCTTT.

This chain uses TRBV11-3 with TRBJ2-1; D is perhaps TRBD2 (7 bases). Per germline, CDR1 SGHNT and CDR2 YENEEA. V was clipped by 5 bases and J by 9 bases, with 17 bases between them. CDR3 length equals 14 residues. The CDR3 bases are TGTGCCAGCAGCCCTTGGGGGGGGGCGCTTGAGCAGTTCTTC. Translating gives CASSPWGGALEQFF. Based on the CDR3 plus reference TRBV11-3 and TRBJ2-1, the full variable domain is EAGVVQSPRYKIIEKKQPVAFWCNPISGHNTLYWYLQNLGQGPELLIRYENEEAVDDSQLPKDRFSAERLKGVDSTLKIQPAELGDSAVYLCASSPWGGALEQFFGPGTRLTVL.

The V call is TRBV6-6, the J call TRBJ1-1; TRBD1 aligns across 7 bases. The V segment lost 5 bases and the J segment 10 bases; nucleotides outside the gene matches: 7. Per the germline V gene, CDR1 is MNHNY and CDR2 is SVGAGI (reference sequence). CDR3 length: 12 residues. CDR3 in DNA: TGTGCCAGCAGTCTACAGGGGAATGGAGCTTTCTTT. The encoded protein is CASSLQGNGAFF.

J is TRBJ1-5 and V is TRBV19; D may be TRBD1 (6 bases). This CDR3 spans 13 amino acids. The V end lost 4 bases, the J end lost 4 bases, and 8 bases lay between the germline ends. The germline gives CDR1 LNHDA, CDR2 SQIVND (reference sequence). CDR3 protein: CASSSGQNQPQHF. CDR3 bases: TGTGCCAGTAGTAGCGGACAGAATCAGCCCCAGCATTTT.

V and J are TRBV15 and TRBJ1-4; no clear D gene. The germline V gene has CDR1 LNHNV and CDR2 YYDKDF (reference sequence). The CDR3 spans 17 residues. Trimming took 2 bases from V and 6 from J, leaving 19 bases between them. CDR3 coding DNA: TGTGCCACCAGCAGACCTTCGGATCGCCCGACGGATGAAAAACTGTTTTTT. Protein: CATSRPSDRPTDEKLFF.

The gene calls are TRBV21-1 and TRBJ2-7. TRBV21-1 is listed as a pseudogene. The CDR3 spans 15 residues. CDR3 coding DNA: TGTGCCAGCACCCTCTCCCGATGTATCTCCTACGAGCAGTACGTC. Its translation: CASTLSRCISYEQYV.

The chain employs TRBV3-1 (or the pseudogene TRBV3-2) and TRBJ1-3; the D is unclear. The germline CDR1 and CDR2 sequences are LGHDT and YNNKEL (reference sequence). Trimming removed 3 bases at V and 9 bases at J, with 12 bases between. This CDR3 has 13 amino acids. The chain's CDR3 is CASSQEGTPTIYF. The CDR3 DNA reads TGTGCCAGCAGCCAGGAAGGAACGCCCACCATATATTTT.

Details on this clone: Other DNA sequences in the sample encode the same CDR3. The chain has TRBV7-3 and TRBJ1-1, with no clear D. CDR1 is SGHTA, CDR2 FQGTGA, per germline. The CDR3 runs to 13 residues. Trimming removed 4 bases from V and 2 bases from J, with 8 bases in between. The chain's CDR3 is CASSSGGNTEAFF. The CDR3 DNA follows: TGTGCCAGCAGCTCCGGCGGAAACACTGAAGCTTTCTTT.

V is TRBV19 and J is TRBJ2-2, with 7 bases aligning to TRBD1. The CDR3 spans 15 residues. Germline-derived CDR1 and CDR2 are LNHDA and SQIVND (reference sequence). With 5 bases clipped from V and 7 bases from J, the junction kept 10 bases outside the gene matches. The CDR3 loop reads CASSFAKGAIGELFF. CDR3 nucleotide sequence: TGTGCCAGTAGTTTCGCGAAGGGGGCCATCGGGGAGCTGTTTTTT.

The CDR3 sequence: CAIPTGRGSIYEQYF. CDR3 nucleotide sequence: TGTGCCATCCCTACAGGGAGAGGTTCTATTTACGAGCAGTACTTC. The rearrangement links TRBV21-1 to TRBJ2-7; TRBD1 was called by the table and not checked on the DNA. TRBV21-1 constitutes a pseudogene. The CDR3 runs to 15 residues.

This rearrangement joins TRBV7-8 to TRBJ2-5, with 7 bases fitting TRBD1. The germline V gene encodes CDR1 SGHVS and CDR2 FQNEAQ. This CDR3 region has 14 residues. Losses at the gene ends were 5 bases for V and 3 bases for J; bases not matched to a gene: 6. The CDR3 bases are TGTGCCAGCAGCACAGGGGTCAATAAAGAGACCCAGTACTTC. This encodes CASSTGVNKETQYF. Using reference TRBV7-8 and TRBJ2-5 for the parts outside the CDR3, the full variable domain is GAGVSQSPRYKVAKRGQDVALRCDPISGHVSLFWYQQALGQGPEFLTYFQNEAQLDKSGLPSDRFFAERPEGSVSTLKIQRTQQEDSAVYLCASSTGVNKETQYFGPGTRLLVL.

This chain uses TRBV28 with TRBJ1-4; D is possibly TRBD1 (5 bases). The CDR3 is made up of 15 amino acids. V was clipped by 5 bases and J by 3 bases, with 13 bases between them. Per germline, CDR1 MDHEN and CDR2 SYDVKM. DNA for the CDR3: TGTGCCAGCAGTGCGCGGGGCGCGTCTAATGAAAAACTGTTTTTT. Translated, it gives CASSARGASNEKLFF.

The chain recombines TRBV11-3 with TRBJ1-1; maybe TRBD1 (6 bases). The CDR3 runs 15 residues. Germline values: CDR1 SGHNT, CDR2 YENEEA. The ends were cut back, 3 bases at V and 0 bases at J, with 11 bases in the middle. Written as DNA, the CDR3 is TGTGCCAGCAGCTTTGGCAGGGGTTTGAACACTGAAGCTTTCTTT. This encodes CASSFGRGLNTEAFF. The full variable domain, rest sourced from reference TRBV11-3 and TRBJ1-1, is EAGVVQSPRYKIIEKKQPVAFWCNPISGHNTLYWYLQNLGQGPELLIRYENEEAVDDSQLPKDRFSAERLKGVDSTLKIQPAELGDSAVYLCASSFGRGLNTEAFFGQGTRLTVV.